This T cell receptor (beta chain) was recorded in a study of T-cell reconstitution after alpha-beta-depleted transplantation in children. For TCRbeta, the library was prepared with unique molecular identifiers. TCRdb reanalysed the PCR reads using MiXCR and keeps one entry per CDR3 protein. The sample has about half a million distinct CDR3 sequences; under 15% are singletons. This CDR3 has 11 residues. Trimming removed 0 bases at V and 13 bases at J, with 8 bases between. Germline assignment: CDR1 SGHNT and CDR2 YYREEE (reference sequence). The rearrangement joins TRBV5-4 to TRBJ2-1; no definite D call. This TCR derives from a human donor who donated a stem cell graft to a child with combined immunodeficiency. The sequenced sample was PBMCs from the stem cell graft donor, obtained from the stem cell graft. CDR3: CASSLAEVQFF. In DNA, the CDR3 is TGTGCCAGCAGCTTGGCTGAAGTTCAGTTCTTC. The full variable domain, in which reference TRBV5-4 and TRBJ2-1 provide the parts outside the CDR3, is ETGVTQSPTHLIKTRGQQVTLRCSSQSGHNTVSWYQQALGQGPQFIFQYYREEENGRGNFPPRFSGLQFPNYSSELNVNALELDDSALYLCASSLAEVQFFGPGTRLTVL.